The 11 T cell receptor beta chains below were found in one sample sequenced in a study of blood T cell repertoires in COVID-19. Data came from immunoSEQ multiplex PCR; TCRdb stores just in-frame clones and leaves some out. Of tens of thousands of clones listed, 82% are singletons. Sequenced: peripheral blood. The receptors here all came from a human donor with acute or convalescent COVID-19. The donor label of this sample is uncertain.

This sequence joins TRBV28 and TRBJ1-1; 8 bases fit TRBD1. In germline, CDR1 is MDHEN, CDR2 SYDVKM. The junction had 8 bases not matched to a gene; V was cut back by 8 bases and J by 3 bases. The CDR3 is 14 amino acids. The CDR3 is CASLRQGMYTEAFF. The DNA of the CDR3 is TGTGCCAGCCTTCGACAGGGGATGTACACTGAAGCTTTCTTT.

This chain links TRBV11-2 with TRBJ2-1; 11 nucleotides agree with TRBD2. Trimming at V came to 4 bases and at J to 4 bases, leaving 3 bases not matched to a gene. The germline CDR1 and CDR2 sequences are SGHAT and FQNNGV. The CDR3 covers 15 residues. This CDR3 reads CASSYSGGDYNEQFF. CDR3 sequence (DNA): TGTGCCAGCAGCTATAGCGGGGGGGATTACAATGAGCAGTTCTTC.

Comments on this clone: One end of the junction fails to match germline, which may point to a read error. This rearrangement joins TRBV7-9 to TRBJ1-1; 8 bases agree with TRBD1. Looked up from germline, CDR1 is SEHNR and CDR2 is FQNEAQ (reference sequence). The CDR3 runs 14 residues. The CDR3 DNA reads TGTGCCAGCAGCAAGGGACAGGTAAACACTGAAGCCTTCTTT. It encodes CASSKGQVNTEAFF.

This clone was recorded a few times. The CDR3 DNA reads TGTGCCAGCAAGGGGGACACAAATAATTCACCCCTCCACTTT. Translation: CASKGDTNNSPLHF. The V and J genes are TRBV2 and TRBJ1-6, with a tentative D call TRBD1 (6 bases). This CDR3 is built from 14 residues. The germline V and J ends were trimmed by 7 bases and 5 bases, with 12 bases remaining between them. CDR1 SNHLY and CDR2 FYNNEI come from the germline V gene.

The chain combines TRBV6-1 with TRBJ1-2; TRBD1 is a possible D gene (5 bases). Deletions cut 1 base from V and 5 bases from J, with 14 bases between. CDR3 length: 15 amino acids. Germline V lookup: CDR1 MNHNS, CDR2 SASEGT. The CDR3 spells CASSEVKGKGYGYTF. CDR3 in DNA: TGTGCCAGCAGTGAAGTAAAGGGGAAAGGGTATGGCTACACCTTC.

The chain employs TRBV27 and TRBJ1-1; possible D gene TRBD1, 6 bases. This CDR3 spans 13 amino acids. Trimming removed 0 bases from V and 8 bases from J, with 10 bases in between. In germline, CDR1 is MNHEY, CDR2 SMNVEV (reference sequence). CDR3 sequence: CASSLSRTEEAFF. The CDR3 DNA follows: TGTGCCAGCAGTTTATCCAGGACAGAAGAAGCTTTCTTT.

This clone was seen only once. This rearrangement joins TRBV30 to TRBJ1-2; weak D call: TRBD1 (5 bases). The V gene's germline CDR1 is GTSNPN and CDR2 SVGIG (reference sequence). CDR3 size: 15 residues. V was clipped by 7 bases and J by 0 bases, with 18 bases between them. CDR3 sequence reads: CAYRTGMGPNYGYTF. In nucleotides, the CDR3 is TGTGCCTACAGGACCGGAATGGGCCCTAACTATGGCTACACCTTC.

The table lists this clone with a count of one. This CDR3 reads CAWSTGLGDEKLFF. CDR3 nucleotide sequence: TGTGCCTGGAGTACCGGCCTAGGGGATGAAAAACTGTTTTTT. The chain recombines TRBV30 with TRBJ1-4, with a weak D call TRBD1 (5 bases). The CDR3 extends over 14 amino acids. Germline CDR1 is GTSNPN and CDR2 is SVGIG (reference sequence). Trimming stripped 2 bases from V and 6 bases from J, with 13 bases between.

V is TRBV7-9 and J is TRBJ1-1; D is uncertain. Germline V lookup: CDR1 SEHNR, CDR2 FQNEAQ (reference sequence). This CDR3 is 14 amino acids long. With 1 base removed from V and 8 bases from J, the gap between germline ends came to 14 bases. DNA for the CDR3: TGTGCCAGCAGCTTAGGACTCGGGAGCCAGGAAGCTTTCTTT. Translation: CASSLGLGSQEAFF.

The gene calls are TRBV2 and TRBJ1-1; maybe TRBD1 (5 bases). Trimming took off 6 bases at V and 1 base at J, with 9 bases between the two ends. In germline, CDR1 is SNHLY, CDR2 FYNNEI. The CDR3 is made up of 13 amino acids. CDR3 sequence reads: CASSDDRNTEAFF. In nucleotides, the CDR3 is TGTGCCAGCAGCGACGACAGGAACACTGAAGCTTTCTTT.

The J gene is TRBJ2-7, the V gene TRBV14; D is ambiguous. V was clipped by 0 bases and J by 5 bases, with 23 bases between them. Looked up from germline, CDR1 is SGHDN and CDR2 is FVKESK. There are 18 residues in the CDR3. CDR3 amino acids: CASSQEIGFQVGLDEQYF. The CDR3 DNA sequence: TGTGCCAGCAGCCAAGAAATAGGTTTTCAAGTGGGCCTGGACGAGCAGTACTTC.